These 30 T cell receptor beta chains were sequenced from one sample in a study of neurological immune-mediated disorders. TCRdb recomputed calls from the 5' RACE reads with MiXCR, one row per CDR3 protein. The table includes 60,000 to 85,000 distinct CDR3 sequences, roughly 4.4% detected once. Sequencing was performed on PBMCs. These TCRs come from a woman in her seventies with multiple sclerosis.

The sample holds many counts of this clonotype. The chain employs TRBV27 and TRBJ2-7, with 11 positions matching TRBD1. The V and J ends lost 6 bases and 6 bases, in that order; junction bases with no gene match: 10. This CDR3 spans 15 amino acids. Germline loops: CDR1 MNHEY, CDR2 SMNVEV (reference sequence). The CDR3 nucleotides read TGTGCCAGCAGACTCGGCTGGACAGGGGGCTCCGAGCAGTACTTC. This sequence encodes CASRLGWTGGSEQYF.

This clonotype was seen more than once but under ten times. This chain uses TRBV12-3 or TRBV12-4 with TRBJ1-1, with 10 nucleotides matching TRBD1. The V segment lost 6 bases and the J segment 1 base; nucleotides outside the gene matches: 2. The CDR3 consists of 14 residues. In DNA form, the CDR3 reads TGTGCCAGCAGAGGGGACAGGGGGAACACTGAAGCTTTCTTT. The encoded protein is CASRGDRGNTEAFF.

This clonotype came up a few times. V usage is TRBV12-5 and J usage is TRBJ2-3; D may be TRBD2 (6 bases). The CDR3 is 14 residues long. Trimming pared 1 base from V and 5 bases from J, leaving 10 bases between. Per the germline V gene, CDR1 is LGHNT and CDR2 is FRNRAP. The CDR3 coding sequence is TGTGCTAGTGGTTTGGCCTCGACTAGAGATACGCAGTATTTT. Its translation: CASGLASTRDTQYF.

A word on this clonotype: Germline and junction disagree at one end, which may indicate a read error. The chain employs TRBV27 and TRBJ2-7, with D possibly called TRBD1 or TRBD2 (5 bases each). There are 13 residues in the CDR3. From germline, CDR1 is MNHEY and CDR2 SMNVEV (reference sequence). The CDR3 loop is CASSGTSSYERYF. CDR3 in DNA: TGTGCCAGCAGCGGGACGAGCTCCTACGAGCGGTACTTC.

In its sample, this clonotype was seen many times. The V gene is TRBV20-1, the J gene TRBJ1-1; D is undetermined. Germline V lookup: CDR1 DFQATT, CDR2 SNEGSKA (reference sequence). V was clipped by 6 bases and J by 5 bases, with 7 bases between them. This CDR3 contains 10 residues. The CDR3 region has the DNA TGCAGTGCCCACAAAACTGAAGCTTTCTTT. It specifies CSAHKTEAFF.

This clonotype was counted ten times or more. The rearrangement joins TRBV12-3 or TRBV12-4 to TRBJ2-7; tentative D call: TRBD2 (7 bases). Trimming cost V 3 bases and J 2 bases, with 14 bases left between them. This CDR3 is 15 amino acids long. The CDR3 nucleotides are TGTGCCAGCAGTTTTAGGGGAGGGGGAGCCTACGAGCAGTACTTC. It specifies CASSFRGGGAYEQYF.

In this sample, this clonotype turned up many times. The CDR3 DNA follows: TGTGCCAGTAGTATAAGGGTGAACACTGAAGCTTTCTTT. Protein: CASSIRVNTEAFF. This chain joins TRBV19 and TRBJ1-1; D is uncertain. Germline V gene data show CDR1 as LNHDA and CDR2 as SQIVND (reference sequence). V lost 2 bases and J 0 bases, leaving 4 bases between the germline ends. The length of the CDR3 is 13 residues.

This clonotype has at least ten counts. The J gene is TRBJ2-6, the V gene TRBV25-1; D is undetermined. The CDR3 extends over 14 amino acids. V lost 6 bases and J lost 0, with 6 bases in between. In germline, CDR1 is MGHDK, CDR2 SYGVNS. CDR3 in DNA: TGTGCCAGCAGAGCAGACTCTGGGGCCAACGTCCTGACTTTC. This encodes CASRADSGANVLTF. The full variable domain, its missing parts supplied by reference TRBV25-1 and TRBJ2-6, is EADIYQTPRYLVIGTGKKITLECSQTMGHDKMYWYQQDPGMELHLIHYSYGVNSTEKGDLSSESTVSRIRTEHFPLTLESARPSHTSQYLCASRADSGANVLTFGAGSRLTVL.

The chain combines TRBV20-1 with TRBJ2-6; D possibly corresponds to TRBD1 (6 bases). The CDR3 runs to 15 residues. CDR1 and CDR2 (germline): DFQATT, SNEGSKA (reference sequence). V was clipped by 3 bases and J by 17 bases, with 26 bases between them. CDR3: CSARDSLSGAKVLTF. The CDR3 DNA reads as TGCAGTGCTAGGGACAGCCTCTCTGGGGCCAAAGTCTTGACTTTC.

This clonotype was counted many times. This CDR3 is CASSLADTQYF. DNA for the CDR3: TGTGCCAGCAGCTTGGCAGATACGCAGTATTTT. The chain is built from TRBV7-9 and TRBJ2-3; D gene ambiguous. This CDR3 region has 11 residues. Germline V gives CDR1 SEHNR, CDR2 FQNEAQ (reference sequence). V gave up 3 bases and J gave up 4 bases, with 2 bases separating them. Based on the CDR3 plus reference TRBV7-9 and TRBJ2-3, the full variable domain is DTGVSQNPRHKITKRGQNVTFRCDPISEHNRLYWYRQTLGQGPEFLTYFQNEAQLEKSRLLSDRFSAERPKGSFSTLEIQRTEQGDSAMYLCASSLADTQYFGPGTRLTVL.

This clonotype was recorded many times. The gene calls are TRBV20-1 and TRBJ2-3, with unresolved D. The V gene's germline CDR1 is DFQATT and CDR2 SNEGSKA (reference sequence). The CDR3 totals 12 residues. Trimming left V 8 bases short and J 2 bases short, with 11 bases between. The CDR3 region has the DNA TGCAGTCCCCGGCACCCCACAGATACGCAGTATTTT. As protein: CSPRHPTDTQYF.

This clonotype was picked up many times. The chain is built from TRBV15 and TRBJ1-2; D may be TRBD1 (5 bases). The germline V gene encodes CDR1 LNHNV and CDR2 YYDKDF (reference sequence). The V end lost 0 bases, the J end lost 4 bases, and 15 bases lay between the germline ends. The CDR3 runs 16 residues. The CDR3: CATSRDRAIGVYGYTF. The CDR3 nucleotides are TGTGCCACCAGCAGAGATCGGGCTATAGGGGTCTATGGCTACACCTTC.

This clonotype was observed at least ten times. The chain combines TRBV9 with TRBJ2-1; D gene unclear. The CDR3 spans 11 residues. The V end was cut by 0 bases, the J end by 13 bases, with 8 bases between. Germline CDR1 SGDLS, CDR2 YYNGEE. The CDR3 DNA reads as TGTGCCAGCAGCGTAGGGTTTGTACAGTTCTTC. It yields the protein CASSVGFVQFF.

This clonotype came up many times. The V call is TRBV5-5, the J call TRBJ1-3; 8 positions match TRBD1. J lost 1 base, V lost 3 bases, and 9 bases had no gene match. The CDR3 is 17 amino acids. Germline values: CDR1 SGHKS, CDR2 YYEKEE (reference sequence). CDR3 sequence reads: CASSWRAGGTSGNTIYF. CDR3 nucleotides: TGTGCCAGCAGCTGGAGGGCAGGGGGCACTTCTGGAAACACCATATATTTT.

Ten or more counts support this clonotype. The V and J genes are TRBV20-1 and TRBJ2-3, with a possible D match to TRBD2 (5 bases). CDR1 and CDR2 (germline): DFQATT, SNEGSKA (reference sequence). The CDR3 has 11 amino acids. Trimming stripped 5 bases from V and 6 bases from J, with 9 bases between. This chain's CDR3 is CSAQLGDTQYF. In nucleotides, the CDR3 is TGCAGTGCTCAACTAGGGGATACGCAGTATTTT.

This clonotype was seen at least ten times. This sequence joins TRBV27 and TRBJ2-2; 7 nucleotides align to TRBD2. The CDR3 extends over 16 amino acids. Looked up from germline, CDR1 is MNHEY and CDR2 is SMNVEV (reference sequence). V dropped 5 bases and J dropped 5; count of bases not matched to a gene: 11. CDR3 residues: CASSPRAGVQTGELFF. The CDR3 DNA is TGTGCCAGCAGTCCCCGGGCGGGAGTTCAGACCGGGGAGCTGTTTTTT.

This clonotype has at least ten counts. This rearrangement joins TRBV7-2 to TRBJ2-3; D gene uncertain. This CDR3 is built from 14 residues. In germline, CDR1 is SGHTA, CDR2 FQGNSA. Trimming took 1 base from V and 6 from J, leaving 11 bases between them. CDR3 bases: TGTGCCAGCAGCTTAGAGTTCTATGGGGATACGCAGTATTTT. The encoded protein is CASSLEFYGDTQYF.

This clonotype has ten or more counts. The chain joins TRBV6-5 to TRBJ2-3; 8 nucleotides align to TRBD2. The V gene end was trimmed by 2 bases and the J gene end by 2 bases; junction bases not matched to a gene: 6. The CDR3 is 16 amino acids. CDR1 is MNHEY and CDR2 is SVGAGI in the germline V gene. The CDR3 loop reads CASSYGRAGATDTQYF. The CDR3 DNA sequence: TGTGCCAGCAGTTACGGGAGAGCGGGAGCCACAGATACGCAGTATTTT.

This clonotype was recorded many times. The gene calls are TRBV9 and TRBJ2-3; 13 nucleotides line up with TRBD2. The CDR3 runs to 17 residues. CDR1 and CDR2 from the germline V gene are SGDLS and YYNGEE. V lost 2 bases to trimming and J lost 4 bases; unmatched junction nucleotides: 7. The CDR3 DNA follows: TGTGCCAGCAGCGTCGCGGGGACTAGCGGGATCCCAGATACGCAGTATTTT. This gives the protein CASSVAGTSGIPDTQYF.

This clonotype was recorded many times. V usage is TRBV10-3 and J usage is TRBJ2-7, with 13 bases identical to TRBD2. This CDR3 comprises 16 residues. CDR1 and CDR2 from the germline V gene are ENHRY and SYGVKD. Trimming took 4 bases from V and 0 from J; bases not matched to a gene: 3. The CDR3 region has the DNA TGTGCCATCAGTGGACTAGCGGGAGGATTCTCCTACGAGCAGTACTTC. It codes for CAISGLAGGFSYEQYF.

This clonotype has at least ten counts. This chain joins TRBV20-1 and TRBJ2-1; perhaps D is TRBD1 or TRBD2 (5 bases each). CDR1 is DFQATT, CDR2 SNEGSKA, per germline (reference sequence). The CDR3 is 16 amino acids. Trimming left V 4 bases short and J 2 bases short, with 18 bases between. CDR3 residues: CSATLGPGLPYNEQFF. The CDR3, as DNA: TGCAGTGCTACCCTGGGCCCGGGGCTCCCCTACAATGAGCAGTTCTTC.

About this clonotype: Just one base apart from a much larger clone, this may be a read error. The V call is TRBV30, the J call TRBJ1-1; 7 nucleotides line up with TRBD1. The germline V gene has CDR1 GTSNPN and CDR2 SVGIG (reference sequence). This CDR3 spans 11 amino acids. The CDR3 nucleotides read TGTGACTGGGGACAGATCGCTGAAGCTTTCTTT. Amino acids: CDWGQIAEAFF. The full variable domain, rest sourced from reference TRBV30 and TRBJ1-1, is SQTIHQWPATLVQPVGSPLSLECTVEGTSNPNLYWYRQAAGRGLQLLFYSVGIGQISSEVPQNLSASRPQDRQFILSSKKLLLSDSGFYLCDWGQIAEAFFGQGTRLTVV.

The chain uses TRBV12-2 and TRBJ2-4; the D call of TRBD1 is as the table states it, not checked on the DNA. TRBV12-2 is a recognized pseudogene. The CDR3 runs 17 residues. The chain's CDR3 is CASRLLKGPTGLDIQYF. CDR3 DNA sequence: TGTGCAAGTCGCTTACTTAAAGGGCCAACAGGGCTGGACATTCAGTACTTC.

This clonotype is labeled medium-sized (0.01 to 0.1%). The chain links TRBV7-6 to TRBJ2-1; 8 bases map to TRBD2. In germline, CDR1 is SGHVS, CDR2 FNYEAQ. CDR3 length: 16 residues. Trimming cost V 3 bases and J 5 bases; bases outside gene matches: 9. CDR3 coding DNA: TGTGCCAGCAGCTTCCTTAGCGGGGATGCTAACAATGAGCAGTTCTTC. It is translated as CASSFLSGDANNEQFF.

At least ten counts were recorded for this clonotype. The V and J genes are TRBV20-1 and TRBJ2-7, with D unclear. The germline CDR1 and CDR2 sequences are DFQATT and SNEGSKA (reference sequence). The CDR3 runs to 12 residues. Trimming removed 3 bases from V and 2 bases from J, with 8 bases in between. The CDR3 here is CSARANTYEQYF. The CDR3 bases are TGCAGTGCTAGGGCCAATACCTACGAGCAGTACTTC.

This clonotype was observed a few times. The CDR3: CASSLGVGAYYEQYF. The CDR3 DNA reads as TGTGCCAGCAGCTTAGGGGTAGGGGCCTACTACGAGCAGTACTTC. The chain links TRBV7-2 to TRBJ2-7; a possible D gene is TRBD1 (5 bases). Trimming removed 1 base from V and 3 bases from J, with 13 bases in between. Germline V gene sequence: CDR1 SGHTA, CDR2 FQGNSA. The CDR3 has 15 amino acids.

This clonotype has a count of ten or more. This chain joins TRBV7-2 and TRBJ1-2; D gene unclear. The CDR3 extends over 13 amino acids. V was cut by 2 bases and J by 4 bases, with 8 bases left in between. The germline V gene has CDR1 SGHTA and CDR2 FQGNSA. This CDR3 reads CASSLIQVYGYTF. CDR3 bases: TGTGCCAGCAGCTTAATCCAGGTCTATGGCTACACCTTC.

This clonotype occurred many times. The chain combines TRBV7-9 with TRBJ2-1; perhaps TRBD1 as D (5 bases). V lost 3 bases and J lost 8, with 17 bases in between. This CDR3 is 15 amino acids long. CDR1 is SEHNR, CDR2 FQNEAQ, per germline (reference sequence). DNA of the CDR3: TGTGCCAGCAGCTTCACCACAGGTGGAGTTGATGAGCAGTTCTTC. Translating it yields CASSFTTGGVDEQFF.

This clonotype showed up many times. For the CDR3, the DNA is TGTGCCAGCAGCGGCCCCCCGGGACAGGGGATCGATGAGCAGTTCTTC. It codes for CASSGPPGQGIDEQFF. J is TRBJ2-1 and V is TRBV9, with TRBD1 matching over 10 bases. Germline CDR1 reads SGDLS; CDR2 reads YYNGEE. The V gene end was trimmed by 3 bases and the J gene end by 8 bases; junction bases not matched to a gene: 11. This CDR3 region has 16 residues.

The sample holds many counts of this clonotype. The J gene is TRBJ2-7, the V gene TRBV15; 14 nucleotides match TRBD2. Germline CDR1 LNHNV, CDR2 YYDKDF (reference sequence). The CDR3 contains 16 residues. Trimming cost V 2 bases and J 3 bases; bases outside gene matches: 3. CDR3 protein: CATSRFGTSGSYEQYF. CDR3 DNA: TGTGCCACCAGCAGATTTGGGACTAGCGGGAGCTACGAGCAGTACTTC.